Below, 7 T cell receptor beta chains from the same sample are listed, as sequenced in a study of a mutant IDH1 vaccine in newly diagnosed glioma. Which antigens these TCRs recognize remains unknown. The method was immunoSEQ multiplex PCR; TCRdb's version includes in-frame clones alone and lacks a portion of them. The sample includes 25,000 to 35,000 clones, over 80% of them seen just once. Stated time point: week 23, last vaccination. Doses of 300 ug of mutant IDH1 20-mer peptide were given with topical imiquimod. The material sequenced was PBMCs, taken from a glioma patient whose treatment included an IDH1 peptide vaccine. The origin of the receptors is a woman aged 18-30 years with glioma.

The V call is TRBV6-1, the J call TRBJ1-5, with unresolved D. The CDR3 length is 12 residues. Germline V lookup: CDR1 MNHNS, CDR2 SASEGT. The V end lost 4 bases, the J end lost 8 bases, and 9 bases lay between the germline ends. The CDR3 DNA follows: TGTGCCAGCAGTGCCTCCTCCGAGCCCCAGCATTTT. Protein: CASSASSEPQHF.

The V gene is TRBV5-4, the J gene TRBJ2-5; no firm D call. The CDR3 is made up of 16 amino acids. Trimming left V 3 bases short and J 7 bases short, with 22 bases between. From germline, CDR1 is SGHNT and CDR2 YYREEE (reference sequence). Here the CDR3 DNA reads TGTGCCAGCAGCTCCAAACTTAGGACCACAGCAGGGACCCAGTACTTC. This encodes CASSSKLRTTAGTQYF.

CDR3 loop: CASSQNRELFF. The CDR3 DNA reads TGCGCCAGCAGCCAAAACAGGGAGCTGTTTTTT. This rearrangement joins TRBV4-3 to TRBJ2-2; D gene ambiguous. Per the germline V gene, CDR1 is LGHNA and CDR2 is YSLEER. This CDR3 has 11 residues. V was shortened by 2 bases and J by 9 bases, with 4 bases between the two germline ends.

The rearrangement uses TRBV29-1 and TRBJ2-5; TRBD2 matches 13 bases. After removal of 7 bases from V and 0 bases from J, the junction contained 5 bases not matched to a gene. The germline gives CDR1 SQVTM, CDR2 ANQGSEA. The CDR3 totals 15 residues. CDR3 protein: CSGTSGRVYQETQYF. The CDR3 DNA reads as TGCAGCGGCACTAGCGGGAGGGTGTACCAAGAGACCCAGTACTTC. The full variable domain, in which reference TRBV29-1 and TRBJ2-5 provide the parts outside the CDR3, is SAVISQKPSRDICQRGTSLTIQCQVDSQVTMMFWYRQQPGQSLTLIATANQGSEATYESGFVIDKFPISRPNLTFSTLTVSNMSPEDSSIYLCSGTSGRVYQETQYFGPGTRLLVL.

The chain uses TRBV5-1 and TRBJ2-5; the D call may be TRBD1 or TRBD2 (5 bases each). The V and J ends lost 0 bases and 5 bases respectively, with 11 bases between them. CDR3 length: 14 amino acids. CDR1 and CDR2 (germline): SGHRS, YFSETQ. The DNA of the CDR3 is TGCGCCAGCAGCTTGGCTTGGGGGTTGGAGACCCAGTACTTC. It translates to CASSLAWGLETQYF.

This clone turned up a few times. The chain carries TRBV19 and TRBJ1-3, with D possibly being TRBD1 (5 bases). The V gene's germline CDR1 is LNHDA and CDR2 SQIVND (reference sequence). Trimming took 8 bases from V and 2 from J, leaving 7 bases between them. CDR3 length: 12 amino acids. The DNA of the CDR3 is TGTGCCAGTGGGGCGACTGGAAACACCATATATTTT. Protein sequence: CASGATGNTIYF.

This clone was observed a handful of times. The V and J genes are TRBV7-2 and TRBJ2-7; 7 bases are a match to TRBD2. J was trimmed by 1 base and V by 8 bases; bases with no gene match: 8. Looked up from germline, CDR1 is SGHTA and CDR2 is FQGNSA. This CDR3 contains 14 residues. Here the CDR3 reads CASVVSGNSYEQYF. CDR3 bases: TGTGCCAGCGTTGTGAGCGGGAATTCCTACGAGCAGTACTTC.